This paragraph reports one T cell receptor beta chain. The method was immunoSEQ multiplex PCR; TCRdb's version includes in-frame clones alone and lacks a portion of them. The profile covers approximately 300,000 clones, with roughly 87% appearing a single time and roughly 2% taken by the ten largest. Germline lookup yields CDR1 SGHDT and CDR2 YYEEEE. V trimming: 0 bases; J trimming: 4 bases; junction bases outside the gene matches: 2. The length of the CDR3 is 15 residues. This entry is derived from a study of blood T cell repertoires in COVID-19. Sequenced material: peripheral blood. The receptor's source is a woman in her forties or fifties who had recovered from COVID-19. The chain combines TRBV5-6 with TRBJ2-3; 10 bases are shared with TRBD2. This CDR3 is CASSLASGGPDTQYF. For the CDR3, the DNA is TGTGCCAGCAGCTTGGCTAGCGGGGGCCCAGATACGCAGTATTTT.